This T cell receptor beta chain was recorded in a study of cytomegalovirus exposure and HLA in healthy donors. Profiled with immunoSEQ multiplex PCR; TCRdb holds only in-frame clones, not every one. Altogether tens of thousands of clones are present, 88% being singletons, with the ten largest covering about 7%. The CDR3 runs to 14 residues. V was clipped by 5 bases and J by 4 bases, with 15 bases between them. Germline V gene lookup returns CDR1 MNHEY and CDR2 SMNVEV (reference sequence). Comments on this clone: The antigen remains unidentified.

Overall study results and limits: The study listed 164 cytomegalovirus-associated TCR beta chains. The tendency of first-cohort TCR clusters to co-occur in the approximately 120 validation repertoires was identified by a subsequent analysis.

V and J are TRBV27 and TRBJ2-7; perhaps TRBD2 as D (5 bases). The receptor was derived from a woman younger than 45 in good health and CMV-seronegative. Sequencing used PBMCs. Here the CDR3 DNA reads TGTGCCAGCAGTCTGGATCTAGCTCTTTACGAGCAGTACTTC. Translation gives CASSLDLALYEQYF.